This is a list of T cell receptor beta chains from one sample in a study of cytomegalovirus exposure and HLA in healthy donors. Method: immunoSEQ multiplex PCR; TCRdb's copy keeps in-frame clones and lacks some. The data contain approximately 220,000 clones, more than 75% of them seen just once; the ten biggest clones take up 2% to 3%. Sequenced input: PBMCs. These receptors all come from a man younger than 30 in good health and CMV-seronegative. Each CDR3 is given with its conserved first and last residue. A D gene is named only where the DNA matches it firmly. Expanded clones are given a class, and other clones once, few, many or no size at all.

J gene,D gene,V gene,clone size,CDR3 DNA,CDR3 protein
TRBJ1-5,TRBD1,TRBV18,NA,TGTGCCAGCTCACCATCCGGGACAGACTATAGCAATCAGCCCCAGCATTTT,CASSPSGTDYSNQPQHF
TRBJ2-7,NA,TRBV28,NA,TGTGCCAGCAGTTTACGGGGATCCTACGAGCAGTACTTC,CASSLRGSYEQYF
TRBJ2-7,NA,TRBV7-9,NA,TGTGCCAGCAGCGAACTAGGCTACGAGCAGTACTTC,CASSELGYEQYF
TRBJ2-2,NA,TRBV5-6,NA,TGTGCCAGCAGCATGACAGGGAACACCGGGGAGCTGTTTTTT,CASSMTGNTGELFF
TRBJ2-1,NA,TRBV28,NA,TGTGCCAGCAGTTTGCGTATGCTAGTCGATGAGCAGTTCTTC,CASSLRMLVDEQFF
TRBJ1-6,NA,TRBV5-1,NA,TGCGCCAGCAGCTTGGAGGGAGTTACTTCACCCCTCCACTTT,CASSLEGVTSPLHF
TRBJ2-1,TRBD2,TRBV28,NA,TGTGCCAGCAGTTTGATCGCGGGAGGTTACAATGAGCAGTTCTTC,CASSLIAGGYNEQFF
TRBJ2-3,NA,TRBV28,NA,TGTGCCAGCAGTCCCCCGGGTAGCACAGATACGCAGTATTTT,CASSPPGSTDTQYF
TRBJ2-3,TRBD2,TRBV9,NA,TGTGCCAGCAGCGTAGCGGGCTGGGAGGGCCTCCTAGGTACGCAGTATTTT,CASSVAGWEGLLGTQYF
TRBJ2-7,NA,TRBV5-6,NA,TGTGCCAGCAGCGCCGTCGCAGGTACCTACGAGCAGTACTTC,CASSAVAGTYEQYF
TRBJ2-2,TRBD2,TRBV7-3,NA,TGTGCCAGCAGCTTGGGGACTAGCGGGATCACCGGGGAGCTGTTTTTT,CASSLGTSGITGELFF
TRBJ1-2,NA,TRBV7-3,NA,TGTGCCAGCAGCTTAATAGCAGGACAGAACTATGGCTACACCTTC,CASSLIAGQNYGYTF
TRBJ2-3,NA,TRBV5-1,NA,TGCGCCAGCAGCTTGCTCAGGGGTCCCACCACAGATACGCAGTATTTT,CASSLLRGPTTDTQYF
TRBJ2-7,TRBD1,TRBV6-1,NA,TGTGCCAGCAGGCAAACAGGGGTCTACGAGCAGTACTTC,CASRQTGVYEQYF
TRBJ1-2,TRBD1,TRBV4-3,NA,TGCGCCAGCAGCCAAGGCGACAGGGTTGGCTATGGCTACACCTTC,CASSQGDRVGYGYTF
TRBJ2-7,TRBD1,TRBV5-6,NA,TGTGCCAGCGGAGAGGGGGCGCGTTACGAGCAGTACTTC,CASGEGARYEQYF
TRBJ2-7,TRBD2,TRBV5-1,NA,TGCGCCAGCAGCTTGGGGGGCAGGGAGGGCGAGCAGTACTTC,CASSLGGREGEQYF
TRBJ1-5,NA,TRBV7-9,NA,TGTGCCAGCAGCTTATCGGCGGATAGCAATCAGCCCCAGCATTTT,CASSLSADSNQPQHF
TRBJ2-7,NA,TRBV28,NA,TGTGCCAGCAGTTTATTCCCCTACAGTCGCTCCTACGAGCAGTACTTC,CASSLFPYSRSYEQYF
TRBJ2-1,TRBD2,TRBV4-3,NA,TGCGCCAGCAGCCAAGAGGGCGGGAGGGCCCACAATGAGCAGTTCTTC,CASSQEGGRAHNEQFF
TRBJ2-4,NA,TRBV9,NA,TGTGCCAGCAGCGTAGCTCCTGGAGAAAACATTCAGTACTTC,CASSVAPGENIQYF
TRBJ2-7,TRBD1,TRBV2,NA,TGTGCCAGCAGTGAAGTCCGACAGGGTTATTTCGAGCAGTACTTC,CASSEVRQGYFEQYF
TRBJ1-1,TRBD1,TRBV5-6,NA,TGTGCCAGCAGCTTGGCGTGGACAGGGGTTACGGACACTGAAGCTTTCTTT,CASSLAWTGVTDTEAFF
TRBJ2-1,NA,TRBV5-6,NA,TGTGCCAGCAGCCTCGTACTTGATGAGCAGTTCTTC,CASSLVLDEQFF
TRBJ2-7,TRBD2,TRBV29-1,NA,TGCAGCGTAAAGGGACTAGCGGGGGGGGTATACGAGCAGTACTTC,CSVKGLAGGVYEQYF
TRBJ2-3,NA,TRBV27,NA,TGTGCCAGCAGTTTATCGGGCCGGGAGCTCACAGATACGCAGTATTTT,CASSLSGRELTDTQYF
TRBJ2-1,TRBD2,TRBV27,NA,TGTGCCAGCAGTATACTAGCGGGAGGGACGAATGAGCAGTTCTTC,CASSILAGGTNEQFF
TRBJ1-2,TRBD1,TRBV6-1,NA,TGTGCCAGCAGCGACAGGGAAGGTGGCTACACCTTC,CASSDREGGYTF
TRBJ2-5,NA,TRBV28,NA,TGTGCCAGCAGTTTAAACCCCGGACGGGGACAAGAGACCCAGTACTTC,CASSLNPGRGQETQYF
TRBJ1-1,NA,TRBV4-3,NA,TGCGCCAGCAGCCAAAATGTAAACACTGAAGCTTTCTTT,CASSQNVNTEAFF
TRBJ1-4,NA,TRBV4-3,once,TGCGCCAGCAGCCAGTTAGGGGCAACTAATGAAAAACTGTTTTTT,CASSQLGATNEKLFF
TRBJ2-1,NA,TRBV5-4,once,TGTGCCAGCAGCCTCCGAGTCTTCAATGAGCAGTTCTTC,CASSLRVFNEQFF
TRBJ2-7,NA,TRBV6-6,NA,TGTGCCAGCAGTATGGCGGGGGCGCAGTACGAGCAGTACTTC,CASSMAGAQYEQYF
TRBJ2-1,TRBD2,TRBV19,NA,TGTGCCAGTAGCCCGCTAGCGGGAGGGTTCAATGAGCAGTTCTTC,CASSPLAGGFNEQFF
TRBJ2-4,TRBD2,TRBV27,once,TGTGCCAGCAGTTTATTAGGGACTAGCGGAGATATTCAGTACTTC,CASSLLGTSGDIQYF
TRBJ1-6,TRBD1,TRBV28,NA,TGTGCCAGCAGTTTTTACAGGGGCTCCTATAATTCACCCCTCCACTTT,CASSFYRGSYNSPLHF
TRBJ1-1,NA,TRBV28,NA,TGTGCCAGCAGTTTATCTCCAGGGATCACTGAAGCTTTCTTT,CASSLSPGITEAFF
TRBJ1-2,NA,TRBV16,NA,TGTGCCAGCAGCCAATCGGGGCAGGTTGGCGGCTACACCTTC,CASSQSGQVGGYTF
TRBJ2-2,NA,TRBV29-1,NA,TGCAGCGTTGAAGACGTCAGACTCACCGGGGAGCTGTTTTTT,CSVEDVRLTGELFF
TRBJ2-7,NA,TRBV4-3,NA,TGCGCCAGCAGCCAAGAAAGGGGAGGCTACTACGAGCAGTACTTC,CASSQERGGYYEQYF
TRBJ2-5,TRBD1,TRBV7-2,NA,TGTGCCAGCAGCTTGACAGGGACCATCTGGTCGGAGACCCAGTACTTC,CASSLTGTIWSETQYF
TRBJ2-7,NA,TRBV4-1,NA,TGCGCCAGCAGCCAAGTTATGAGGGCCGAGCAGTACTTC,CASSQVMRAEQYF
TRBJ2-7,NA,TRBV27,NA,TGTGCCAGCAGTTTAGGGGGGACCTACGAGCAGTACTTC,CASSLGGTYEQYF
TRBJ1-5,NA,TRBV27,few,TGTGCCAGCAGTTTATCGGCGCAGGCGTATCAGCCCCAGCATTTT,CASSLSAQAYQPQHF
TRBJ1-2,NA,TRBV20-1,NA,TGCATTACGTTGGCCTATGGCTACACCTTC,CITLAYGYTF
TRBJ2-3,NA,TRBV5-1,NA,TGCGCCAGCAGCTTATCCCGGGTTCGGCTCACAGATACGCAGTATTTT,CASSLSRVRLTDTQYF
TRBJ2-5,TRBD2,TRBV4-1,NA,TGCGCCAGCAGCCTTAGCGGGGGGGCCGTAGAGACCCAGTACTTC,CASSLSGGAVETQYF
TRBJ1-1,NA,TRBV7-9,NA,TGTGCCAGCAGCTTAGGCGGGGCCAGGTACACTGAAGCTTTCTTT,CASSLGGARYTEAFF
TRBJ2-6,NA,TRBV15,NA,TGTGCCACCAGCAGCCCTTCTGGGGCCAACGTCCTGACTTTC,CATSSPSGANVLTF
TRBJ1-2,NA,TRBV5-5,NA,TGTGCCAGCAGCCAATCGACAGGACCATGGCACACCTTC,CASSQSTGPWHTF
TRBJ2-7,TRBD2,TRBV5-1,NA,TGCGCCAGCAGCCCCCTACTAGCGGGGGCAGCCAGCGAGCAGTACTTC,CASSPLLAGAASEQYF
TRBJ1-5,NA,TRBV9,NA,TGTGCCAGCAGCGTATATGGAGGGAATCAGCCCCAGCATTTT,CASSVYGGNQPQHF